The 28 T cell receptor beta chains below were found in one sample sequenced in a study of CD8+ T cells in alopecia areata. As to treatment: oral pan-JAK inhibitor, 5-10 mg twice daily. RNA was extracted and reverse transcribed into cDNA as the sequencing template. Using immunoSEQ multiplex PCR, the repertoire was profiled, and TCRdb retains in-frame clones only, with some absent. The sample yields under 250,000 clones, roughly 66% seen once. This specimen was CD4+ T cells sorted from blood, taken at approximately week 44, from a patient treated with tofacitinib. Receptors originate from a human donor with alopecia areata.

The chain is built from TRBV29-1 and TRBJ2-7; the D call may be TRBD1 or TRBD2 (6 bases each). CDR3 length: 14 residues. Per the germline V gene, CDR1 is SQVTM and CDR2 is ANQGSEA. V was pared by 5 bases and J by 3 bases, with 17 bases between. DNA of the CDR3: TGCAGCGTTCAATCACAGGGTAGCGGCTACGAGCAGTACTTC. It specifies CSVQSQGSGYEQYF.

This chain joins TRBV29-1 and TRBJ2-7; D tentatively reads TRBD1 or TRBD2 (5 bases each). With 4 bases removed from V and 0 bases from J, the gap between germline ends came to 16 bases. The CDR3 contains 15 residues. The V gene's germline CDR1 is SQVTM and CDR2 ANQGSEA. CDR3 in DNA: TGCAGCGTTGGTTACCCGAGGGGCAGCTCCTACGAGCAGTACTTC. It codes for CSVGYPRGSSYEQYF.

The chain uses TRBV10-3 and TRBJ2-3, with D possibly matching TRBD2 (6 bases). Trimming cost V 8 bases and J 0 bases, with 9 bases left between them. CDR1 is ENHRY and CDR2 is SYGVKD in the germline V gene. CDR3 length: 13 amino acids. CDR3: CAIGGVSTDTQYF. CDR3 nucleotide sequence: TGTGCCATCGGCGGGGTTAGCACAGATACGCAGTATTTT.

This clone showed up many times. The chain has TRBV7-9 and TRBJ1-5, with D maybe TRBD1 (5 bases). V shed 5 bases and J shed 0 bases, with 11 bases lying between them. Germline V gives CDR1 SEHNR, CDR2 FQNEAQ (reference sequence). This CDR3 has 15 residues. CDR3 DNA sequence: TGTGCCAGCAGCAACCAGGGTATTAGCAATCAGCCCCAGCATTTT. It yields the protein CASSNQGISNQPQHF. The variable domain in full, completed from reference TRBV7-9 and TRBJ1-5, reads DTGVSQNPRHKITKRGQNVTFRCDPISEHNRLYWYRQTLGQGPEFLTYFQNEAQLEKSRLLSDRFSAERPKGSFSTLEIQRTEQGDSAMYLCASSNQGISNQPQHFGDGTRLSIL.

The CDR3: CASSPGPSTDTQYF. The CDR3 coding sequence is TGTGCCAGCAGTCCGGGCCCTAGCACAGATACGCAGTATTTT. V and J are TRBV7-3 and TRBJ2-3, with D hard to call. Germline-derived CDR1 and CDR2 are SGHTA and FQGTGA. The CDR3 sequence is 14 residues long. V was shortened by 6 bases and J by 0 bases, with 10 bases between the two germline ends.

The J gene is TRBJ1-4, the V gene TRBV5-4; D gene uncertain. This CDR3 is 16 amino acids long. V dropped 3 bases and J dropped 4 bases, with 16 bases sitting between them. Germline V gene lookup returns CDR1 SGHNT and CDR2 YYREEE (reference sequence). CDR3: CASSSAHRGLNEKLFF. CDR3 bases: TGTGCCAGCAGCTCGGCTCACCGGGGTCTTAATGAAAAACTGTTTTTT.

CDR3 amino acids: CATRGANTGELFF. CDR3 sequence (DNA): TGTGCCACCCGGGGGGCGAACACCGGGGAGCTGTTTTTT. The rearrangement uses TRBV27 and TRBJ2-2; 7 nucleotides match TRBD2. CDR3 length: 13 amino acids. Losses at the gene ends were 10 bases for V and 0 bases for J; bases not matched to a gene: 2. CDR1 is MNHEY and CDR2 is SMNVEV in the germline V gene (reference sequence).

This clone has more than one count but fewer than ten. This chain connects TRBV14 to TRBJ2-2; TRBD2 is a possible D gene (5 bases). This CDR3 has 16 residues. Trimming shortened V by 2 bases and J by 2 bases, and 12 bases separated the two germline ends. Germline lookup yields CDR1 SGHDN and CDR2 FVKESK. Here the CDR3 DNA reads TGTGCCAGCAGCCAACTTGGACTTCTTAACACCGGGGAGCTGTTTTTT. As protein: CASSQLGLLNTGELFF.

The gene calls are TRBV30 and TRBJ2-3, with 12 bases aligning to TRBD2. The trim removed 1 base at V and 6 bases at J, leaving 11 bases unmatched. Germline CDR1 reads GTSNPN; CDR2 reads SVGIG (reference sequence). This CDR3 is 17 amino acids long. The CDR3 spells CAWSASRTSGVSDTQYF. For the CDR3, the DNA is TGTGCCTGGAGTGCATCTCGGACTAGCGGGGTATCCGATACGCAGTATTTT.

There are a few counts of this clone. The chain carries TRBV5-6 and TRBJ2-7; D is uncertain. Trimming stripped 4 bases from V and 2 bases from J, with 10 bases between. This CDR3 has 13 residues. Per germline, CDR1 SGHDT and CDR2 YYEEEE. CDR3 sequence: CASSIGPTYEQYF. CDR3 DNA sequence: TGTGCCAGCAGCATCGGGCCTACCTACGAGCAGTACTTC.

The V gene is TRBV29-1, the J gene TRBJ1-2, with 7 bases identical to TRBD1. Trimming at V came to 2 bases and at J to 4 bases, leaving 4 bases not matched to a gene. CDR1 and CDR2 from the germline V gene are SQVTM and ANQGSEA. CDR3 size: 13 residues. The DNA of the CDR3 is TGCAGCGTTGAACTTAGGGGGCCCTATGGCTACACCTTC. This codes for CSVELRGPYGYTF.

The chain carries TRBV29-1 and TRBJ2-7; D could derive from TRBD1 or TRBD2 (5 bases each). The CDR3 totals 12 residues. V was trimmed by 4 bases and J by 2 bases, leaving 9 bases between them. Germline lookup yields CDR1 SQVTM and CDR2 ANQGSEA. Here the CDR3 reads CSVAGTPYEQYF. The CDR3 nucleotides read TGCAGCGTTGCCGGGACCCCCTACGAGCAGTACTTC.

The rearrangement uses TRBV30 and TRBJ2-3, with 7 bases aligning to TRBD2. V lost 0 bases and J lost 4; bases outside the gene matches: 7. The CDR3 loop spans 15 amino acids. Germline V gives CDR1 GTSNPN, CDR2 SVGIG (reference sequence). This chain's CDR3 is CAWSVGGGTADTQYF. Written as DNA, the CDR3 is TGTGCCTGGAGTGTCGGCGGGGGAACGGCAGATACGCAGTATTTT.

The CDR3 loop is CASSEGLQGYGYTF. The CDR3 coding sequence is TGTGCCAGCAGTGAAGGACTACAGGGCTATGGCTACACCTTC. The genes are TRBV2 and TRBJ1-2, with D possibly TRBD1 on 6 matching bases. The length of the CDR3 is 14 residues. Germline assignment: CDR1 SNHLY and CDR2 FYNNEI. V dropped 1 base and J dropped 4 bases, with 10 bases sitting between them.

This clone was seen a handful of times. The chain has TRBV7-2 and TRBJ2-2; D might be TRBD1 (5 bases). Germline lookup yields CDR1 SGHTA and CDR2 FQGNSA. This CDR3 spans 14 amino acids. Trimming cost V 8 bases and J 2 bases, with 12 bases left between them. CDR3 amino acids: CASLSRTNTGELFF. The DNA for the CDR3 is TGTGCCAGCCTTTCCCGGACAAACACCGGGGAGCTGTTTTTT. The full variable domain, its missing parts supplied by reference TRBV7-2 and TRBJ2-2, is GAGVSQSPSNKVTEKGKDVELRCDPISGHTALYWYRQSLGQGLEFLIYFQGNSAPDKSGLPSDRFSAERTGGSVSTLTIQRTQQEDSAVYLCASLSRTNTGELFFGEGSRLTVL.

The CDR3 sequence: CAISESYSYTF. The DNA for the CDR3 is TGTGCCATCAGTGAGTCGTACAGCTACACCTTC. The gene calls are TRBV10-3 and TRBJ1-2; D ambiguous. The germline V gene has CDR1 ENHRY and CDR2 SYGVKD. This CDR3 has 11 residues. V lost 0 bases and J lost 9, with 5 bases in between.

A few counts support this clone. Other DNA sequences from this sample encode an identical CDR3 as well. This chain connects TRBV29-1 to TRBJ2-5; TRBD1 is a possible D gene (6 bases). The germline CDR1 and CDR2 sequences are SQVTM and ANQGSEA. Trimming shortened V by 2 bases and J by 8 bases, and 9 bases separated the two germline ends. The CDR3 covers 11 residues. In DNA form, the CDR3 reads TGCAGCGTTGAAAGGGGGATAACCCAGTACTTC. This codes for CSVERGITQYF.

In this sample, this clone turned up a few times. This rearrangement joins TRBV5-1 to TRBJ2-2; D perhaps matches TRBD1 (6 bases). The germline V gene has CDR1 SGHRS and CDR2 YFSETQ. This CDR3 comprises 14 residues. V was clipped by 0 bases and J by 7 bases, with 10 bases between them. The CDR3 here is CASSLEGTIGELFF. CDR3 nucleotides: TGCGCCAGCAGCTTGGAGGGGACAATCGGGGAGCTGTTTTTT.

The V and J genes are TRBV9 and TRBJ1-2; D is unresolved. The germline V gene encodes CDR1 SGDLS and CDR2 YYNGEE. CDR3 length: 13 amino acids. The germline V and J ends were trimmed by 4 bases and 2 bases, with 9 bases remaining between them. Written as DNA, the CDR3 is TGTGCCAGCAGCCTGGACGGAAACTATGGCTACACCTTC. Residues: CASSLDGNYGYTF.

The gene calls are TRBV6-5 and TRBJ1-1; possible D gene TRBD1, 5 bases. The CDR3 runs 13 residues. Looked up from germline, CDR1 is MNHEY and CDR2 is SVGAGI. Between the trimmed V and J ends, which lost 6 bases and 4 bases, there was a span of 12 bases. The CDR3 here is CASSEGIATEAFF. The CDR3 DNA reads TGTGCCAGCAGCGAGGGGATCGCCACTGAAGCTTTCTTT.

The chain recombines TRBV2 with TRBJ2-2, with TRBD2 matching over 9 bases. The CDR3 runs 15 residues. Germline lookup yields CDR1 SNHLY and CDR2 FYNNEI. V lost 4 bases, J lost 4 bases, and 4 bases stayed unmatched. This CDR3 is CASSGLAGTTGELFF. The CDR3 region has the DNA TGTGCCAGCAGTGGTCTAGCGGGGACCACCGGGGAGCTGTTTTTT.

The CDR3 bases are TGTGCCTGGAGCCTAGGAAGGGGTTTGAGTTCACCCCTCCACTTT. Its protein is CAWSLGRGLSSPLHF. This chain uses TRBV30 with TRBJ1-6; maybe TRBD1 (5 bases). Trimming removed 3 bases at V and 9 bases at J, with 18 bases between. Germline V gene data show CDR1 as GTSNPN and CDR2 as SVGIG (reference sequence). The CDR3 is 15 amino acids.

This chain joins TRBV13 and TRBJ2-1; D perhaps matches TRBD2 (7 bases). The ends were cut back, 0 bases at V and 6 bases at J, with 15 bases in the middle. Germline assignment: CDR1 PRHDT and CDR2 FYEKMQ (reference sequence). The CDR3 has 16 amino acids. In DNA form, the CDR3 reads TGTGCCAGCAGCTTAGGCCTCCCAAGGGGGGGCAATGAGCAGTTCTTC. Residues: CASSLGLPRGGNEQFF. Looking up the rest from reference TRBV13 and TRBJ2-1 gives the full variable domain: AAGVIQSPRHLIKEKRETATLKCYPIPRHDTVYWYQQGPGQDPQFLISFYEKMQSDKGSIPDRFSAQQFSDYHSELNMSSLELGDSALYFCASSLGLPRGGNEQFFGPGTRLTVL.

This chain links TRBV5-1 with TRBJ2-7; D ambiguous. The germline V gene has CDR1 SGHRS and CDR2 YFSETQ. The germline V and J ends were trimmed by 0 bases and 4 bases, with 8 bases remaining between them. The CDR3 spans 13 residues. The CDR3 is CASSLGRLYEQYF. The CDR3 DNA is TGCGCCAGCAGCTTGGGACGGCTATACGAGCAGTACTTC. Complete variable domain (other parts from reference TRBV5-1 and TRBJ2-7): KAGVTQTPRYLIKTRGQQVTLSCSPISGHRSVSWYQQTPGQGLQFLFEYFSETQRNKGNFPGRFSGRQFSNSRSEMNVSTLELGDSALYLCASSLGRLYEQYFGPGTRLTVT.

The chain carries TRBV30 and TRBJ1-1, with a tentative D call TRBD1 (5 bases). V was pared by 8 bases and J by 0 bases, with 10 bases between. Germline V CDR1 and CDR2: GTSNPN, SVGIG (reference sequence). The CDR3 is 12 amino acids. The CDR3 DNA follows: TGTGCCAGACAGAGGATGAACACTGAAGCTTTCTTT. It codes for CARQRMNTEAFF.

The rearrangement uses TRBV11-2 and TRBJ1-1, with D possibly TRBD1 on 6 matching bases. The CDR3 is 12 residues long. Germline CDR1 reads SGHAT; CDR2 reads FQNNGV. V lost 5 bases to trimming and J lost 4 bases, with 8 bases between them. CDR3 bases: TGTGCCAGCAGCCGGGACATCACTGAAGCTTTCTTT. As protein: CASSRDITEAFF.

The chain uses TRBV25-1 and TRBJ2-5; D ambiguous. V lost 4 bases to trimming and J lost 5 bases, with 11 bases between them. CDR1 MGHDK and CDR2 SYGVNS come from the germline V gene. This CDR3 comprises 13 residues. The CDR3 protein is CASSGVSRETQYF. CDR3 nucleotides: TGTGCCAGCAGTGGAGTCTCGCGGGAGACCCAGTACTTC.

Ten or more counts support this clone. The chain employs TRBV10-3 and TRBJ2-7, with TRBD2 identical over 12 bases. The CDR3 is made up of 14 amino acids. V lost 2 bases to trimming and J lost 4 bases; unmatched junction nucleotides: 0. Looked up from germline, CDR1 is ENHRY and CDR2 is SYGVKD. The CDR3 is CAISEGLAGYEQYF. For the CDR3, the DNA is TGTGCCATCAGTGAGGGACTAGCGGGGTACGAGCAGTACTTC.